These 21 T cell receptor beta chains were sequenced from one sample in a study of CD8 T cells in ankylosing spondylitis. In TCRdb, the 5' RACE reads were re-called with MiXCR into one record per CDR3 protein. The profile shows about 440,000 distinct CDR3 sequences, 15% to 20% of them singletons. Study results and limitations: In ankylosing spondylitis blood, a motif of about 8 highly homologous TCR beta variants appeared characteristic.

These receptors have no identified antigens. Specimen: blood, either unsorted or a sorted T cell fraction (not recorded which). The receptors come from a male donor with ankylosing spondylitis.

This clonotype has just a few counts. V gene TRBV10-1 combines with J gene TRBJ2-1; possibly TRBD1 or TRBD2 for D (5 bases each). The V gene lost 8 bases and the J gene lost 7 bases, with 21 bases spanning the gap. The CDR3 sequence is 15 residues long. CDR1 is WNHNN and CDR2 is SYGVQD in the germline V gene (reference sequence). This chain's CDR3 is CASGPGTRDANEQFF. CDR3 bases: TGCGCCAGCGGACCCGGGACCCGGGACGCAAATGAGCAGTTCTTC.

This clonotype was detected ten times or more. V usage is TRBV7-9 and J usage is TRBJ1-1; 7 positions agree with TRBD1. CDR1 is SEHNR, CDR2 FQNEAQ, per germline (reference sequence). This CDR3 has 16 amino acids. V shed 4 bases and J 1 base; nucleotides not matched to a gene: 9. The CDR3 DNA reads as TGTGCCAGCAGCTCCGTCCCAGGGGGAGAGAACACTGAAGCTTTCTTT. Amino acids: CASSSVPGGENTEAFF. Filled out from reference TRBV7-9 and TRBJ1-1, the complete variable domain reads DTGVSQNPRHKITKRGQNVTFRCDPISEHNRLYWYRQTLGQGPEFLTYFQNEAQLEKSRLLSDRFSAERPKGSFSTLEIQRTEQGDSAMYLCASSSVPGGENTEAFFGQGTRLTVV.

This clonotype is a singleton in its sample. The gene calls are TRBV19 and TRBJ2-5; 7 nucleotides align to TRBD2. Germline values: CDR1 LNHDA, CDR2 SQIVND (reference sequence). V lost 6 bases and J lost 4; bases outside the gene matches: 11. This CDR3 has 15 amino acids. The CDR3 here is CASSSQAGLGETQYF. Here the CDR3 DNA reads TGTGCCAGTAGCTCCCAAGCGGGACTGGGAGAGACCCAGTACTTC.

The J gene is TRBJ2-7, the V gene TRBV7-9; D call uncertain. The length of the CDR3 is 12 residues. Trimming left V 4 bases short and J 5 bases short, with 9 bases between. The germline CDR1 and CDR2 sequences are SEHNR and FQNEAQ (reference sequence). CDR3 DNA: TGTGCCAGCAGCTCATCCGGGCACGAGCAGTACTTC. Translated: CASSSSGHEQYF.

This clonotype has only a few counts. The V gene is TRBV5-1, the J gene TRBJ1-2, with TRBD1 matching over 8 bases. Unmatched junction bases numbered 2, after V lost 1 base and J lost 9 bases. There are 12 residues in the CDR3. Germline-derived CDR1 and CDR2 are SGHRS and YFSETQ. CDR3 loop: CASSLTGGRYTF. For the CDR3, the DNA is TGCGCCAGCAGCTTGACAGGGGGACGCTACACCTTC.

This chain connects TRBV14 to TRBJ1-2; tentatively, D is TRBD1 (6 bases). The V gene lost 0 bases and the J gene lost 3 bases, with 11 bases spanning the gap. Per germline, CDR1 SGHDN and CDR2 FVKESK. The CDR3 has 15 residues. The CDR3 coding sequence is TGTGCCAGCAGCCAAGATCAGGGGCGCTACTATGGCTACACCTTC. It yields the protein CASSQDQGRYYGYTF.

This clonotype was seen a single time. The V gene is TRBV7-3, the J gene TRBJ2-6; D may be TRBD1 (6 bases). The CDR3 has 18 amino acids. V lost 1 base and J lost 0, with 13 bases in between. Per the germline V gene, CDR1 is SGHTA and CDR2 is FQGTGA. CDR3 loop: CASSLSTGLSSGANVLTF. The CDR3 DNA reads TGTGCCAGCAGCTTAAGTACAGGGCTTAGCTCTGGGGCCAACGTCCTGACTTTC.

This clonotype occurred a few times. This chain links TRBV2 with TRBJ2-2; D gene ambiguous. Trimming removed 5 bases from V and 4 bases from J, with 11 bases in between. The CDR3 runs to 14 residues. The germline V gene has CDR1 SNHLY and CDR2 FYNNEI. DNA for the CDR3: TGTGCCAGCAGTTACAGCCCGGCCACCGGGGAGCTGTTTTTT. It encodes CASSYSPATGELFF.

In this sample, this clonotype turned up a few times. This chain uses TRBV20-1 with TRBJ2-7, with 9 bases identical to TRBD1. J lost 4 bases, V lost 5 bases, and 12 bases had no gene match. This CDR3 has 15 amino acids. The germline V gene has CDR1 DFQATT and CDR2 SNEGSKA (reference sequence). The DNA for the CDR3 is TGCAGTGCTGTCTCCGGGACAGGGAGTAAATACGAGCAGTACTTC. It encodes CSAVSGTGSKYEQYF.

CDR3 in amino acids: CASSPTDLYEQYF. The CDR3 DNA sequence: TGTGCCAGCAGCCCGACTGACTTGTACGAGCAGTACTTC. V and J are TRBV7-2 and TRBJ2-7; D is undetermined. The germline V gene encodes CDR1 SGHTA and CDR2 FQGNSA. This CDR3 comprises 13 residues. V dropped 5 bases and J dropped 4 bases, with 12 bases sitting between them.

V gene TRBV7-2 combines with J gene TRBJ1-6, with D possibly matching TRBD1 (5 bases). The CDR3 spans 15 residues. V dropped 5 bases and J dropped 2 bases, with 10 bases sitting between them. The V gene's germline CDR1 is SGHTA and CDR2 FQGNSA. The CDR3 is CASSPQAPYNSPLHF. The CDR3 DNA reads TGTGCCAGCAGCCCACAGGCTCCCTATAATTCACCCCTCCACTTT.

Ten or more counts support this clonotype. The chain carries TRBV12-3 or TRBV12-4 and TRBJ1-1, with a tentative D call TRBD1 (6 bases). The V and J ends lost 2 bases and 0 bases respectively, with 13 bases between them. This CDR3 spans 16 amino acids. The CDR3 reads CASSLRTARMNTEAFF. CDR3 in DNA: TGTGCCAGCAGTTTAAGGACAGCGCGTATGAACACTGAAGCTTTCTTT.

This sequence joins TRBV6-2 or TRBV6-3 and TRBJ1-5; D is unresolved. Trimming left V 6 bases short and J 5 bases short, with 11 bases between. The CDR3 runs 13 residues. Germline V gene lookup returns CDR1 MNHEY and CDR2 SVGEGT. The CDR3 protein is CASREDNYQPQHF. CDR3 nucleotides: TGTGCCAGCAGAGAAGACAATTATCAGCCCCAGCATTTT.

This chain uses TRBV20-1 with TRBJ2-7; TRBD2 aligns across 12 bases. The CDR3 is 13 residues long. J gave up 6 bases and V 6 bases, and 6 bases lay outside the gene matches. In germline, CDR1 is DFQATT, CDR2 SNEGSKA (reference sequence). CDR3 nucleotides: TGCAGTGCCCCGCTAGCGGGAGGGCTCGAGCAGTACTTC. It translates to CSAPLAGGLEQYF.

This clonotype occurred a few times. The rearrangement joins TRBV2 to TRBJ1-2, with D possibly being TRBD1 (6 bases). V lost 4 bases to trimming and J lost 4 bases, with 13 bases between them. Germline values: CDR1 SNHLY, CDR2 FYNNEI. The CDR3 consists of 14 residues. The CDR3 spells CASSVGGLGYGYTF. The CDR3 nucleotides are TGTGCCAGCAGTGTGGGGGGGCTCGGCTATGGCTACACCTTC. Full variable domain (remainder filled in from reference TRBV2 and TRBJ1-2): EPEVTQTPSHQVTQMGQEVILRCVPISNHLYFYWYRQILGQKVEFLVSFYNNEISEKSEIFDDQFSVERPDGSNFTLKIRSTKLEDSAMYFCASSVGGLGYGYTFGSGTRLTVV.

Here the CDR3 reads CASSTASGGKIYEQYF. The CDR3, as DNA: TGTGCCAGCAGTACCGCTTCAGGGGGCAAAATATACGAGCAGTACTTC. The V and J genes are TRBV28 and TRBJ2-7, with 8 bases fitting TRBD1. Germline V gives CDR1 MDHEN, CDR2 SYDVKM. V trimming: 5 bases; J trimming: 4 bases; junction bases outside the gene matches: 13. The CDR3 runs to 16 residues.

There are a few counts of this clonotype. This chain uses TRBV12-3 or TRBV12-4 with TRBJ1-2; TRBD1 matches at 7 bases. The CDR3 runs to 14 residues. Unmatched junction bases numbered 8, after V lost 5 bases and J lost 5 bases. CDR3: CASSLRTGGYGYTF. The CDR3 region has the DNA TGTGCCAGCAGTCTAAGGACAGGAGGTTATGGCTACACCTTC.

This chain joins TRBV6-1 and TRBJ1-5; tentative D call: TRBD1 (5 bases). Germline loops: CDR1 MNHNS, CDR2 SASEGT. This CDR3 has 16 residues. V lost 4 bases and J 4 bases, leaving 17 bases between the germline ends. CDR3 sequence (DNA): TGTGCCAGCAGTGTTTCCCCCGGGGGGGGAAATCAGCCCCAGCATTTT. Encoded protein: CASSVSPGGGNQPQHF.

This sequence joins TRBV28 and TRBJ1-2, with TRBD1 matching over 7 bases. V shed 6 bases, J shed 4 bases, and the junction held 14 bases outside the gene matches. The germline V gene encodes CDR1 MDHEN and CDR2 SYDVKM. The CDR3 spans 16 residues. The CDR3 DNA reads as TGTGCCAGCAGGTTCGAATCGGACAGGCACCTCTATGGCTACACCTTC. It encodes CASRFESDRHLYGYTF.

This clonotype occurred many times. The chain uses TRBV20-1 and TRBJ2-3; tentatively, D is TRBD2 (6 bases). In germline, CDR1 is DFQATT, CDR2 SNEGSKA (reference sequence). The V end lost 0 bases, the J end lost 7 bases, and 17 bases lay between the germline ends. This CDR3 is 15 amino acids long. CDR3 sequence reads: CSARDNTGEVYTQYF. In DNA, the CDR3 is TGCAGTGCTAGAGATAATACGGGAGAGGTATATACGCAGTATTTT.

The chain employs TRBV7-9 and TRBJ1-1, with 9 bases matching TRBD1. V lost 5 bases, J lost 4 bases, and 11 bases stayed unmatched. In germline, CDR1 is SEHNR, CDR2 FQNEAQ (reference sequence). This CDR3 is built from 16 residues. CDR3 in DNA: TGTGCCAGCAGCCCTAGGACAGGGGCCTTATTCACTGAAGCTTTCTTT. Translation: CASSPRTGALFTEAFF.